These 19 T cell receptor beta chains came from one sample sequenced in a study of T cells expressing NK-cell markers. After re-calling the 5' RACE reads, TCRdb lists one entry per CDR3 protein, DNA absent. The sample has hundreds of thousands of distinct CDR3 sequences. Sequences were obtained from blood T cells: a sorted CD56 or NKG2C T cell subset, CD4+ or CD8+ T cells, or bulk PBMC T cells (not recorded which). Receptor source: a woman between 18 and 70 years old in good health.

The gene calls are TRBV6-5 and TRBJ2-3; without DNA, the TCRdb call of TRBD2 cannot be checked. CDR1 and CDR2 (germline): MNHEY, SVGAGI. CDR3 length: 15 residues. CDR3 sequence reads: CASSYNGGGADTQYF.

This chain joins TRBV7-8 and TRBJ2-5; TCRdb's D call, TRBD1, is unchecked because there is no DNA. The CDR3 is 15 residues long. CDR1 SGHVS and CDR2 FQNEAQ come from the germline V gene. The CDR3 is CASSLESQGRETQYF. The complete variable domain, with remaining parts taken from reference TRBV7-8 and TRBJ2-5, reads GAGVSQSPRYKVAKRGQDVALRCDPISGHVSLFWYQQALGQGPEFLTYFQNEAQLDKSGLPSDRFFAERPEGSVSTLKIQRTQQEDSAVYLCASSLESQGRETQYFGPGTRLLVL.

V is TRBV5-1 and J is TRBJ2-1; TCRdb names TRBD2, which stays unverified in the absence of DNA. The CDR3 extends over 12 amino acids. Germline CDR1 and CDR2: SGHRS and YFSETQ. This chain's CDR3 is CASKLAGDEQFF.

The gene calls are TRBV28 and TRBJ2-5; TCRdb selects TRBD1, and the lack of DNA leaves this call unchecked. The CDR3 has 17 amino acids. In germline, CDR1 is MDHEN, CDR2 SYDVKM. This chain's CDR3 is CASSLAPRQGWGETQYF. The full variable domain, rest sourced from reference TRBV28 and TRBJ2-5, is DVKVTQSSRYLVKRTGEKVFLECVQDMDHENMFWYRQDPGLGLRLIYFSYDVKMKEKGDIPEGYSVSREKKERFSLILESASTNQTSMYLCASSLAPRQGWGETQYFGPGTRLLVL.

J is TRBJ2-6 and V is TRBV12-3 or TRBV12-4. This CDR3 region has 15 residues. CDR3 sequence reads: CASRPGVAGANVLTF.

The chain carries TRBV5-4 and TRBJ2-5. The CDR3 length is 15 residues. Per germline, CDR1 SGHNT and CDR2 YYREEE (reference sequence). The chain's CDR3 is CASSLDGKGQKTQYF. Full variable domain (missing parts from reference TRBV5-4 and TRBJ2-5): ETGVTQSPTHLIKTRGQQVTLRCSSQSGHNTVSWYQQALGQGPQFIFQYYREEENGRGNFPPRFSGLQFPNYSSELNVNALELDDSALYLCASSLDGKGQKTQYFGPGTRLLVL.

The chain combines TRBV10-3 with TRBJ2-3; TCRdb reports TRBD1, a call that lacks DNA to check it against. Germline-derived CDR1 and CDR2 are ENHRY and SYGVKD. The CDR3 runs 15 residues. The CDR3 here is CAISRTDPRTDTQYF.

This chain joins TRBV20-1 and TRBJ2-2; TCRdb's D gene call, TRBD1, goes unchecked for lack of DNA. Germline values: CDR1 DFQATT, CDR2 SNEGSKA (reference sequence). The CDR3 extends over 13 amino acids. The CDR3 here is CSAQQGSPGELFF.

This chain joins TRBV6-1 and TRBJ2-1; as DNA is missing, the TRBD2 call by TCRdb cannot be tested. Germline V gene data show CDR1 as MNHNS and CDR2 as SASEGT. The CDR3 covers 14 residues. The CDR3: CASGLAGAYNEQFF.

V and J are TRBV5-6 and TRBJ2-2; TCRdb picks TRBD2, but there is no DNA to check that call. Germline V gene lookup returns CDR1 SGHDT and CDR2 YYEEEE. This CDR3 comprises 14 residues. The CDR3 loop reads CASSSGLGAGELFF.

The chain carries TRBV4-2 and TRBJ2-7; without DNA, the TCRdb call of TRBD2 cannot be checked. The CDR3 has 17 residues. Germline V gene data show CDR1 as LGHNA and CDR2 as YNFKEQ. This chain's CDR3 is CASSQGFKGPVSYEQYF.

The chain is built from TRBV7-2 and TRBJ1-2. From germline, CDR1 is SGHTA and CDR2 FQGNSA. This CDR3 spans 16 amino acids. The CDR3 protein is CASSPLWPSANYGYTF.

The rearrangement links TRBV7-2 to TRBJ1-5; TCRdb selects TRBD1, and the lack of DNA leaves this call unchecked. There are 14 residues in the CDR3. The germline CDR1 and CDR2 sequences are SGHTA and FQGNSA. CDR3 sequence: CASSLDSGYQPQHF.

The chain employs TRBV24-1 and TRBJ2-5; absent DNA, TCRdb's TRBD1 call cannot be checked. CDR3 length: 15 residues. Germline loops: CDR1 KGHDR, CDR2 SFDVKD. The CDR3 region is CATSDPRTDQETQYF.

The gene calls are TRBV15 and TRBJ2-5; with no DNA, the TCRdb D assignment of TRBD1 cannot be verified. CDR1 and CDR2 from the germline V gene are LNHNV and YYDKDF (reference sequence). This CDR3 region has 14 residues. CDR3 amino acids: CATSRGQGSETQYF. Supplemented by reference TRBV15 and TRBJ2-5, the full variable domain reads DAMVIQNPRYQVTQFGKPVTLSCSQTLNHNVMYWYQQKSSQAPKLLFHYYDKDFNNEADTPDNFQSRRPNTSFCFLDIRSPGLGDTAMYLCATSRGQGSETQYFGPGTRLLVL.

J is TRBJ2-4 and V is TRBV28; absent DNA, TCRdb's TRBD1 call cannot be checked. This CDR3 spans 13 amino acids. In germline, CDR1 is MDHEN, CDR2 SYDVKM. The CDR3 loop reads CASTGQGYDIQYF. Combining the CDR3 with reference TRBV28 and TRBJ2-4 gives the whole variable domain DVKVTQSSRYLVKRTGEKVFLECVQDMDHENMFWYRQDPGLGLRLIYFSYDVKMKEKGDIPEGYSVSREKKERFSLILESASTNQTSMYLCASTGQGYDIQYFGAGTRLSVL.

The chain employs TRBV12-3 or TRBV12-4 and TRBJ2-1; without DNA, the TCRdb call of TRBD1 cannot be checked. This CDR3 spans 14 amino acids. CDR3 loop: CASRGTAGYNEQFF.

The chain employs TRBV12-3 or TRBV12-4 and TRBJ2-2; the D call from TCRdb, TRBD2, cannot be confirmed without DNA. The CDR3 consists of 16 residues. The CDR3 sequence: CASSLAGRANTGELFF.

V gene TRBV7-9 combines with J gene TRBJ2-3; with no DNA, the TCRdb D assignment of TRBD2 cannot be verified. CDR3 length equals 14 residues. From germline, CDR1 is SEHNR and CDR2 FQNEAQ (reference sequence). The CDR3 sequence: CASSLAGAPDTQYF.